This entry concerns a single TCR beta chain. In the authors' workflow: Reference gene primer amplification yielded estimated nucleated cell counts. The method was immunoSEQ multiplex PCR; TCRdb's version includes in-frame clones alone and lacks a portion of them. For V, J and clone size, that table is used; D and trimming come from the DNA. The table lists about 36,000 clones, about nine tenths of them singletons, with under 5% in the top ten. This specimen comes from a study of blood T cell repertoires in COVID-19. Looking at the study overall: Samples taken during acute and convalescent COVID-19 were collected in the United States, Italy and Spain. Nucleic acid was either cDNA or gDNA, and it came from T cells, B-cell-depleted T cells, or PBMCs.

The sample taken for sequencing was peripheral blood. The receptor was derived from a human donor in a cohort sampled during active COVID-19.

The CDR3 sequence is CASSLEGLFGYTF. CDR3 bases: TGCGCCAGCAGCTTGGAGGGACTGTTTGGCTACACCTTC. V and J are TRBV5-1 and TRBJ1-2, with D perhaps matching TRBD1 (5 bases). Germline loops: CDR1 SGHRS, CDR2 YFSETQ. The CDR3 consists of 13 residues. V was shortened by 0 bases and J by 7 bases, with 10 bases between the two germline ends.